Sequencing of this T cell receptor (beta chain) was carried out in a study of human T cells and chemical hapten exposure. For the study at large: Sensitization applied 2% DPC to approximately 2 cm by approximately 2 cm of upper inner arm skin.

The study, taken as a whole, reports: The study found expanded TCRs formed significantly more large CDR3 similarity clusters than controls.

V lost 8 bases and J 6 bases, leaving 17 bases between the germline ends. The CDR3 is 13 residues long. Documented time point: patch test 1, 2 weeks after DPC sensitization. Treatment in this sample: therapeutic diphenylcyclopropenone sensitization with weekly scalp DPC. The study extracted total RNA from unfractionated whole blood. Notes on this clonotype: Its antigen is currently unknown.

Separate cDNA molecules received unique molecular identifiers, which the library attached to them. Original handling: TCRs per sample had a median of approximately 96,000 and ranged from 23,224 to 690,600. TCRdb recomputed calls from the RACE reads with MiXCR, one row per CDR3 protein. These V and J calls originate from TCRdb's pipeline instead of the authors' own analysis. The table has under 60,000 distinct CDR3 sequences, approximately 10% seen once; the top ten hold about 2%. The TCR sequence derives from a woman in her thirties or forties with alopecia areata. Some clones in this sample may be carry-over from other donors' samples. The sample consisted of whole blood, taken in connection with sensitization to the hapten diphenylcyclopropenone (DPC). The rearrangement links TRBV12-3 or TRBV12-4 to TRBJ2-7; possible D gene TRBD1, 6 bases. CDR3 in DNA: TGTGCCAGCTCCTTGGGCAGGGGCCGCGAGCAGTACTTC. Its translation is CASSLGRGREQYF.